This record covers a single T cell receptor beta chain. These data belong to a study of blood T cell repertoires in COVID-19. Overall study: Researchers got acute and convalescent COVID-19 samples from the United States, Italy and Spain. Nucleic acid was either cDNA or gDNA, and it came from T cells, B-cell-depleted T cells, or PBMCs.

J lost 2 bases, V lost 9 bases, and 14 bases had no gene match. There are 16 residues in the CDR3. Germline CDR1 and CDR2: ENHRY and SYGVKD. Per the study methods: Amplification from reference gene primers served as the basis for estimated nucleated cell counts. Clones were read by immunoSEQ multiplex PCR, and TCRdb kept only the in-frame ones, dropping some. D and trimming were read from the DNA, whereas the V and J calls and clone size are those reported in that table. The sample holds more than 90,000 clones; over 65% are singletons and the top ten take around 6.6%. The J gene is TRBJ2-7, the V gene TRBV10-3; TRBD2 matches 9 bases. The sequenced material came from peripheral blood. The TCR was taken from a man between 65 and 85 years old with acute or convalescent COVID-19. The CDR3 sequence: CAIGGQGSGGPYEQYF. The CDR3 DNA reads as TGTGCCATAGGGGGCCAGGGTAGCGGGGGTCCCTACGAGCAGTACTTC.